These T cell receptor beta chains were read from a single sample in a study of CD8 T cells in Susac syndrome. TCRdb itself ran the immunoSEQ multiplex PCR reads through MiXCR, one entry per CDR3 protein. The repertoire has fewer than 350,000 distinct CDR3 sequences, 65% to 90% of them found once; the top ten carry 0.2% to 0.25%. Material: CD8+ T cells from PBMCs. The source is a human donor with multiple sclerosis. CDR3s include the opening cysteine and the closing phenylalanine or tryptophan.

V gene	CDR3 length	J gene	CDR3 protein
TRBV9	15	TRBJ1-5	CASSVEGVSNQPQHF
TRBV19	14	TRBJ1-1	CASSPWARATEAFF
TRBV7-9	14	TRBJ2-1	CASMGQGRYNEQFF
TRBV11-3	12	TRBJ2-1	CASSQNPNEQFF
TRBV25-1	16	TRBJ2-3	CASSLTLAGGADTQYF
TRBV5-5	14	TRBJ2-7	CASWSGRGSYEQYF
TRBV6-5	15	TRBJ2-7	CASSPEGRVFDEQYF
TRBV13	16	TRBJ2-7	CASSSGTGLKLYEQYF
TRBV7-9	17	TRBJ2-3	CASSSTFLSGMSDTQYF
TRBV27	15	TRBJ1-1	CASSLGVVGNTEAFF
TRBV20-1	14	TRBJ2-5	CSALAGAIKETQYF
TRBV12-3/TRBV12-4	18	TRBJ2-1	CASTLSGGLGFSYNEQFF
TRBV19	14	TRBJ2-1	CASSIQIQGNEQFF
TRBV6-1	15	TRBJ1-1	CASSTYGQLNTEAFF
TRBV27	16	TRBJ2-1	CASTELAGVRGNEQFF
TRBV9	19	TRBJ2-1	CASSVWTSGTRQPNNEQFF
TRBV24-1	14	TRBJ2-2	CATEDGPNTGELFF
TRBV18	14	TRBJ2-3	CASSLSGSTDTQYF
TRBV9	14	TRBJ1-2	CASSVEERPYGYTF
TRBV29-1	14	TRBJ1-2	CSVEGGLGGYGYTF
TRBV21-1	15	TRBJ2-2	CASSIPGEHTGELFF
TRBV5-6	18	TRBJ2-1	CASSFLAGGPKRHNEQFF
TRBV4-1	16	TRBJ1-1	CASSPWTGPMNTEAFF
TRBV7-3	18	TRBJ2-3	CASSSTGTSGTSTDTQYF
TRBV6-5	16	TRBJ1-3	CASSYSQAFSGNTIYF
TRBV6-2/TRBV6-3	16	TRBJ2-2	CASSYLGQGDTGELFF
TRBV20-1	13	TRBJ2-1	CSASYSPYNEQFF
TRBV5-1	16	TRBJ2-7	CASSFNLADVVFEQYF
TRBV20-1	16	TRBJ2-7	CSARELKTGSLHEQYF
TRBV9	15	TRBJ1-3	CASSVEPSSGNTIYF
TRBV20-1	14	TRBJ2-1	CSARPLTGYNEQFF
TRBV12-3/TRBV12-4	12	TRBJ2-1	CASSGWDNEQFF
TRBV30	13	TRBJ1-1	CAWRPKGDTEAFF
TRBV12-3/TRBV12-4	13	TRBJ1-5	CASSFLGNQPQHF
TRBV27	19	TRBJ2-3	CASSGAPYRGRVGTDTQYF
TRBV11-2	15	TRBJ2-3	CASSGPGTSDDTRYF